The clone carrying this TCR beta chain was seen just once. The sample originates from a study of cytomegalovirus exposure and HLA in healthy donors. Sequenced by immunoSEQ multiplex PCR; TCRdb stores in-frame clones only, minus some. This table holds about 240,000 clones, approximately 84% found once. This sequence was found in a woman aged 25 to 39 in good health and CMV-seropositive. Material for sequencing was PBMCs.

DNA for the CDR3: TGTGCCAGCAGTTACTCTCTCCCAGGGGCTGAAGCTTTCTTT. As protein: CASSYSLPGAEAFF. This chain uses TRBV6-5 with TRBJ1-1, with a weak D call TRBD1 (6 bases). Germline CDR1 and CDR2: MNHEY and SVGAGI. V was shortened by 0 bases and J by 6 bases, with 11 bases between the two germline ends. There are 14 residues in the CDR3.